Each of the 18 T cell receptor beta chains below was sequenced from the same sample in a study of shared clonotypes between healthy human individuals. The naive CD8 fraction comprised CD45RO-negative cells positively selected for CCR7 and excluded terminally differentiated effector memory CD45RA+ cells. Generated by immunoSEQ multiplex PCR, the TCRdb table keeps only in-frame clones and is missing some. This sample has about 2 million clones, with about 94% found just once. The source material was naive CD8+ T cells sorted from blood. These receptors came from a man aged 18 to 30 in good health.

In the case of this clone: At the DNA level, this CDR3 is encoded by other sequences in the same sample as well. CDR3 coding DNA: TGTGCCAGCAGCCTGGCTGCGGGGGGGCTATACGAGCAGTACTTC. It encodes CASSLAAGGLYEQYF. The gene calls are TRBV11-2 and TRBJ2-7; 9 bases align to TRBD2. The germline V gene encodes CDR1 SGHAT and CDR2 FQNNGV. The CDR3 contains 15 residues. Losses at the gene ends were 5 bases for V and 4 bases for J; bases not matched to a gene: 9.

In this sample, this clone turned up once. The chain combines TRBV9 with TRBJ1-3; D not certain. The length of the CDR3 is 15 residues. Germline CDR1 is SGDLS and CDR2 is YYNGEE. The V and J ends lost 0 bases and 0 bases respectively, with 7 bases between them. The CDR3 reads CASSVDLNSGNTIYF. CDR3 DNA sequence: TGTGCCAGCAGCGTAGACCTCAACTCTGGAAACACCATATATTTT. Full variable domain (remainder filled in from reference TRBV9 and TRBJ1-3): DSGVTQTPKHLITATGQRVTLRCSPRSGDLSVYWYQQSLDQGLQFLIQYYNGEERAKGNILERFSAQQFPDLHSELNLSSLELGDSALYFCASSVDLNSGNTIYFGEGSWLTVV.

The chain recombines TRBV9 with TRBJ1-2; weak D call: TRBD1 (5 bases). From germline, CDR1 is SGDLS and CDR2 YYNGEE. The CDR3 covers 14 residues. V shed 0 bases and J shed 4 bases, with 10 bases lying between them. CDR3 bases: TGTGCCAGCAGCGTAGTCGGGACGGGCTATGGCTACACCTTC. Its translation is CASSVVGTGYGYTF.

This chain links TRBV7-6 with TRBJ2-1; D may be TRBD1 (5 bases). The CDR3 covers 16 residues. Germline lookup yields CDR1 SGHVS and CDR2 FNYEAQ. V shed 1 base and J shed 5 bases, with 15 bases lying between them. CDR3 amino acids: CASSLGGHSPNNEQFF. CDR3 coding DNA: TGTGCCAGCAGCTTAGGAGGACACAGCCCTAACAATGAGCAGTTCTTC.

This clone was observed a single time. V is TRBV14 and J is TRBJ2-6; no firm D call. Between the trimmed V and J ends, which lost 3 bases and 0 bases, there was a span of 9 bases. This CDR3 comprises 16 residues. The germline gives CDR1 SGHDN, CDR2 FVKESK. In DNA form, the CDR3 reads TGTGCCAGCAGCCACCCAGCCCTCTCTGGGGCCAACGTCCTGACTTTC. As protein: CASSHPALSGANVLTF.

V usage is TRBV7-9 and J usage is TRBJ2-5; 10 nucleotides line up with TRBD2. Trimming cost V 5 bases and J 0 bases; bases outside gene matches: 3. The germline V gene has CDR1 SEHNR and CDR2 FQNEAQ (reference sequence). This CDR3 contains 15 residues. The CDR3 nucleotides read TGTGCCAGCAGCCAACTAGCGGGGTACCAAGAGACCCAGTACTTC. This translates into CASSQLAGYQETQYF.

Written as DNA, the CDR3 is TGTGCCAGTAGTGCGGGGACAGGGATTGGGTACGAGCAGTACTTC. Its translation: CASSAGTGIGYEQYF. The J gene is TRBJ2-7, the V gene TRBV19; TRBD1 matches 9 bases. The CDR3 extends over 15 amino acids. The V and J ends lost 5 bases and 4 bases, in that order; junction bases with no gene match: 9. Germline V gene lookup returns CDR1 LNHDA and CDR2 SQIVND (reference sequence).

V and J are TRBV6-5 and TRBJ2-5; 8 nucleotides line up with TRBD1. V lost 6 bases, J lost 4 bases, and 7 bases stayed unmatched. The CDR3 extends over 14 amino acids. The germline V gene has CDR1 MNHEY and CDR2 SVGAGI. CDR3 sequence: CASSPTGGVETQYF. In DNA, the CDR3 is TGTGCCAGCAGCCCTACAGGGGGAGTAGAGACCCAGTACTTC.

V and J are TRBV11-2 and TRBJ2-4; 11 nucleotides match TRBD1. After removal of 5 bases from V and 8 bases from J, the junction contained 11 bases not matched to a gene. Germline V gene lookup returns CDR1 SGHAT and CDR2 FQNNGV. CDR3 length: 16 amino acids. The CDR3: CASSAYWTGGEDIQYF. The CDR3 DNA sequence: TGTGCCAGCAGCGCCTATTGGACAGGGGGCGAGGACATTCAGTACTTC.

The V and J genes are TRBV27 and TRBJ1-2; D perhaps matches TRBD1 (5 bases). Trimming took off 5 bases at V and 8 bases at J, with 18 bases between the two ends. Germline CDR1 is MNHEY and CDR2 is SMNVEV (reference sequence). This CDR3 region has 14 residues. CDR3 loop: CASSHPGGRGGYTF. DNA for the CDR3: TGTGCCAGCAGTCATCCCGGTGGACGGGGCGGCTACACCTTC.

This chain links TRBV6-5 with TRBJ2-5; TRBD2 agrees at 12 bases. V dropped 6 bases and J dropped 1; count of bases not matched to a gene: 0. This CDR3 comprises 14 residues. CDR1 and CDR2 (germline): MNHEY, SVGAGI. The CDR3, as DNA: TGTGCCAGCAGGACTAGCGGGGGCCAAGAGACCCAGTACTTC. Translating it yields CASRTSGGQETQYF.

The V and J genes are TRBV9 and TRBJ1-4; 11 bases are a match to TRBD1. The V gene end was trimmed by 3 bases and the J gene end by 1 base; junction bases not matched to a gene: 5. From germline, CDR1 is SGDLS and CDR2 YYNGEE. The CDR3 is 17 residues long. The CDR3 DNA is TGTGCCAGCAGCGAAGGACAGGGGGCTGGAACTAATGAAAAACTGTTTTTT. This codes for CASSEGQGAGTNEKLFF.

The chain has TRBV7-2 and TRBJ1-1; D uncertain. Trimming took 10 bases from V and 0 from J, leaving 9 bases between them. There are 12 residues in the CDR3. Germline CDR1 SGHTA, CDR2 FQGNSA. Here the CDR3 reads CAILGMNTEAFF. The CDR3 region has the DNA TGTGCCATTTTAGGGATGAACACTGAAGCTTTCTTT.

V usage is TRBV4-3 and J usage is TRBJ2-3; D ambiguous. V was clipped by 8 bases and J by 0 bases, with 9 bases between them. The CDR3 sequence is 13 residues long. Germline V CDR1 and CDR2: LGHNA, YSLEER. The chain's CDR3 is CASSSESTDTQYF. CDR3 sequence (DNA): TGCGCCAGCTCCTCGGAAAGCACAGATACGCAGTATTTT.

This CDR3 reads CASSSSTNIWVNTEAFF. CDR3 nucleotides: TGTGCCAGCAGTTCAAGTACAAATATCTGGGTGAACACTGAAGCTTTCTTT. This sequence joins TRBV28 and TRBJ1-1; the D is unclear. Germline loops: CDR1 MDHEN, CDR2 SYDVKM. This CDR3 region has 17 residues. Between the trimmed V and J ends, which lost 4 bases and 0 bases, there was a span of 18 bases.

CDR3 nucleotides: TGTGCCAGTAGTATGGGCGGGAGCATTGAAGAGCAGTACTTC. Protein: CASSMGGSIEEQYF. The chain is built from TRBV19 and TRBJ2-7, with 7 bases identical to TRBD2. The CDR3 totals 14 residues. J gave up 7 bases and V 3 bases, and 9 bases lay outside the gene matches. Germline CDR1 reads LNHDA; CDR2 reads SQIVND (reference sequence).

This chain uses TRBV6-5 with TRBJ1-4, with no clear D. Trimming stripped 4 bases from V and 2 bases from J, with 8 bases between. The germline V gene encodes CDR1 MNHEY and CDR2 SVGAGI. There are 14 residues in the CDR3. The chain's CDR3 is CASSSSGTNEKLFF. CDR3 sequence (DNA): TGTGCCAGCAGTTCCTCTGGGACTAATGAAAAACTGTTTTTT.

The chain carries TRBV6-5 and TRBJ2-1; TRBD1 aligns across 8 bases. Germline CDR1 MNHEY, CDR2 SVGAGI. CDR3 size: 13 residues. With V trimmed by 4 bases and J by 9 bases, 5 bases remained unmatched. Here the CDR3 reads CASSWTGYGEQFF. As DNA, the CDR3 is TGTGCCAGCAGTTGGACAGGGTATGGTGAGCAGTTCTTC.